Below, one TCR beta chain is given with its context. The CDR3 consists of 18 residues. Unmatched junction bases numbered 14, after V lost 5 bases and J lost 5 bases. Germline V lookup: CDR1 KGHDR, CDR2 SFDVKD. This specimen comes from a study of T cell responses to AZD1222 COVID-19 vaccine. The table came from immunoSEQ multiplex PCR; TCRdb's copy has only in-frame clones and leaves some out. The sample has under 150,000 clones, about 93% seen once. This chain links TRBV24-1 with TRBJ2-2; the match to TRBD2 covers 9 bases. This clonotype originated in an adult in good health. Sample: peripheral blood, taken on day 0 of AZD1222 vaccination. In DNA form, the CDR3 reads TGTGCCACCAGTGCCCCGAGGGGCGGGGGGGCCGGTACCGGGGAGCTGTTTTTT. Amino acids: CATSAPRGGGAGTGELFF.